This T cell receptor beta chain was found in a study of T cell responses to AZD1222 COVID-19 vaccine. Details on this clone: The antigen is not known. Sequence at one end of the junction differs from germline and may be a read error.

Study findings and constraints: Increases in Spike-specific TCR breadth and depth were seen after two AZD1222 doses. Only a handful of AZD1222 recipients tested seropositive at baseline.

This CDR3 is 11 amino acids long. Germline CDR1 reads MDHEN; CDR2 reads SYDVKM. Repertoires were generated with immunoSEQ multiplex PCR, while TCRdb's copy carries only in-frame clones and drops some. The table lists some 150,000 clones, approximately 88% of them singletons. The chain carries TRBV28 and TRBJ1-2; D might be TRBD1 (6 bases). The source is an adult in good health. The sample here was peripheral blood, taken on day 0 of MenACWY control vaccination. DNA of the CDR3: TGTGCCAGCAGCCAAAACAGGGCCGGGCTCTTC. It encodes CASSQNRAGLF.